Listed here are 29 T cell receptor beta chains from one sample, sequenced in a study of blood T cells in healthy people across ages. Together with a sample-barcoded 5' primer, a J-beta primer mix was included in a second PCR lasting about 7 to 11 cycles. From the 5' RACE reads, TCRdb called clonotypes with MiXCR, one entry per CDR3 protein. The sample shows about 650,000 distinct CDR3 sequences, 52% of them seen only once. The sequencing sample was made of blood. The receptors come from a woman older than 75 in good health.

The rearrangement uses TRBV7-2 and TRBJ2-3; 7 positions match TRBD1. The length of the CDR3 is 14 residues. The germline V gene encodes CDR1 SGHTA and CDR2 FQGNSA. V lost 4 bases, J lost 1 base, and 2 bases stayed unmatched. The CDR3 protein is CASSSQGGTDTQYF. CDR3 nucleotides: TGTGCCAGCAGCTCCCAGGGGGGCACAGATACGCAGTATTTT.

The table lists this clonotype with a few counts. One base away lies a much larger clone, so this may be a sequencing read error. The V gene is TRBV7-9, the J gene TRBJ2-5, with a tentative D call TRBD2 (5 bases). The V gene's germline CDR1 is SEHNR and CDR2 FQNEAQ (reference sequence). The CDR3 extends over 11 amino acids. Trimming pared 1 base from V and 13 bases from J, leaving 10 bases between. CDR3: CASSLEEEPYF. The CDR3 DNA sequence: TGTGCCAGCAGCTTAGAGGAGGAGCCGTACTTC.

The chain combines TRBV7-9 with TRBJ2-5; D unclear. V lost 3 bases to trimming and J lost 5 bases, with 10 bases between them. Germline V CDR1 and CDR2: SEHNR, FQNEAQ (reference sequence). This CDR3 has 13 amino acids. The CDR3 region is CASSFDQMETQYF. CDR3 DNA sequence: TGTGCCAGCAGCTTTGATCAAATGGAGACCCAGTACTTC. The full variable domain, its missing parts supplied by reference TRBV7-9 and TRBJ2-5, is DTGVSQNPRHKITKRGQNVTFRCDPISEHNRLYWYRQTLGQGPEFLTYFQNEAQLEKSRLLSDRFSAERPKGSFSTLEIQRTEQGDSAMYLCASSFDQMETQYFGPGTRLLVL.

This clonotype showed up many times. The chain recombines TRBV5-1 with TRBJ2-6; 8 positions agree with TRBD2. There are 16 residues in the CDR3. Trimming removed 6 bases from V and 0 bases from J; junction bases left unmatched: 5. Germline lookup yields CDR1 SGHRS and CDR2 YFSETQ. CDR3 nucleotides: TGCGCCAGCAACCTTAGCGGGATCTCTGGGGCCAACGTCCTGACTTTC. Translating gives CASNLSGISGANVLTF.

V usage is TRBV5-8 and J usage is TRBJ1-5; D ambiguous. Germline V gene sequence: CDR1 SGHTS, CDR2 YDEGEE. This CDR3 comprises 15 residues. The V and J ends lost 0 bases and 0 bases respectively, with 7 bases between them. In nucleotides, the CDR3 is TGTGCCAGCAGCTTGGGGGTGGATAGCAATCAGCCCCAGCATTTT. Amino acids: CASSLGVDSNQPQHF.

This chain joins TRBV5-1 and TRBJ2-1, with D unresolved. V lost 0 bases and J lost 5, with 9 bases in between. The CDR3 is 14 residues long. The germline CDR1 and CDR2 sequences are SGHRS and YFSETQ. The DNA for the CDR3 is TGCGCCAGCAGCTTGGGCGGTATCGACAATGAGCAGTTCTTC. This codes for CASSLGGIDNEQFF.

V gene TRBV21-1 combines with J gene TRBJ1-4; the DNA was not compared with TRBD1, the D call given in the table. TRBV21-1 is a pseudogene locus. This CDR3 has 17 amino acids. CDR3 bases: TGTGCCAGCAGCAAAGGGGGACGTCATTCAACTAATGAAAAACTGTTTTTT. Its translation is CASSKGGRHSTNEKLFF.

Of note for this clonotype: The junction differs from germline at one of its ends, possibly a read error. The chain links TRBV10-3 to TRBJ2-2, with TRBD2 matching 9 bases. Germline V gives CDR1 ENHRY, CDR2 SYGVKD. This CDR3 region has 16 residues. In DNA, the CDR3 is TGTGCCATCAGTGAATCTGGACTAGCGACCACCGAGGAGCTGTTTTTT. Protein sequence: CAISESGLATTEELFF.

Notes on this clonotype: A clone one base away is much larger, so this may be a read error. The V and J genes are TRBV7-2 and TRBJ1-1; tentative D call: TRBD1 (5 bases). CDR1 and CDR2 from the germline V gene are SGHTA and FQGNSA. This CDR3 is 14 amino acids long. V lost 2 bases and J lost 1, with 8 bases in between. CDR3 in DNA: TGTACCAGCAGCTTACTTGGGGCGAACACTGAAGCTTTCTTT. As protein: CTSSLLGANTEAFF.

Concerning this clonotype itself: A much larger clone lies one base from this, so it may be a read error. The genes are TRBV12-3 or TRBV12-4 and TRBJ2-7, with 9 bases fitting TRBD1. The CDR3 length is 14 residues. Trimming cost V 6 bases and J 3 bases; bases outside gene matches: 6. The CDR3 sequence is CASRGGTGLYEQYF. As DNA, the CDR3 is TGTGCCAGCAGGGGGGGGACAGGGCTCTACGAGCAGTACTTC.

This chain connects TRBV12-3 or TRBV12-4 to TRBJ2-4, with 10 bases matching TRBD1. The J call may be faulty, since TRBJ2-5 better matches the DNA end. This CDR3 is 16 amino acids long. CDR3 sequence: CASSPRDRGARETQYF. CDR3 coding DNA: TGTGCCAGCAGTCCACGGGACAGGGGAGCGAGGGAGACCCAGTACTTC.

CDR3 residues: CASSFEGAGELFF. The CDR3 DNA reads as TGTGCCAGCAGCTTTGAAGGCGCCGGGGAGCTGTTTTTT. J is TRBJ2-2 and V is TRBV7-2, with no clear D. The CDR3 runs to 13 residues. The germline V gene encodes CDR1 SGHTA and CDR2 FQGNSA. Trimming removed 3 bases from V and 6 bases from J, with 8 bases in between.

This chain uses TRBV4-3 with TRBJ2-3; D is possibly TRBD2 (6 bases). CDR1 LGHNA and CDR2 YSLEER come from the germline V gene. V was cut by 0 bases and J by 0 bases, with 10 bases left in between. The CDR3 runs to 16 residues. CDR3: CASSQDSSGSTDTQYF. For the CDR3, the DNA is TGCGCCAGCAGCCAAGATAGCAGCGGGAGCACAGATACGCAGTATTTT.

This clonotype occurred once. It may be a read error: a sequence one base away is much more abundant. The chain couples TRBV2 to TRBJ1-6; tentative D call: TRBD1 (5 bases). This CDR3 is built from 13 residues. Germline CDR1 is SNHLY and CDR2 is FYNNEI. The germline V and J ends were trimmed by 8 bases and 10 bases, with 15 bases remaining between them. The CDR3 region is CASGPGKGSPLHF. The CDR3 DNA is TGTGCCAGCGGTCCAGGGAAAGGATCACCCCTCCACTTT.

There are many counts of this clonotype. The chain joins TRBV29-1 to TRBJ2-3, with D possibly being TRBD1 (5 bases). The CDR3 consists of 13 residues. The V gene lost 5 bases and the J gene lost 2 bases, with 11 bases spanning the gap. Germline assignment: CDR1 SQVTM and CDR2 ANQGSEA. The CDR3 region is CSVPLRDTDTQYF. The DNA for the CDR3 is TGCAGCGTTCCACTCAGGGACACAGATACGCAGTATTTT.

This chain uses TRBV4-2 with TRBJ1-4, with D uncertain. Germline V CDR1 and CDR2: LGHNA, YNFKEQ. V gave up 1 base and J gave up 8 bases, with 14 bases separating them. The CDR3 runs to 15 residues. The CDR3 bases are TGTGCCAGCAGCCAAGTAGTTGCCCCGAGAGAAAAACTGTTTTTT. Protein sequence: CASSQVVAPREKLFF.

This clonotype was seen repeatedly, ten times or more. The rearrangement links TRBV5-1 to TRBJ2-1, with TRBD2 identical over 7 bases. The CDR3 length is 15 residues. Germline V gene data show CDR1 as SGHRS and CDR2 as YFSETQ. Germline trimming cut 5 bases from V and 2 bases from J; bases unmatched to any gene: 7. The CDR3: CASSSVTSPYNEQFF. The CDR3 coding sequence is TGCGCCAGCAGTTCCGTGACTAGCCCCTACAATGAGCAGTTCTTC.

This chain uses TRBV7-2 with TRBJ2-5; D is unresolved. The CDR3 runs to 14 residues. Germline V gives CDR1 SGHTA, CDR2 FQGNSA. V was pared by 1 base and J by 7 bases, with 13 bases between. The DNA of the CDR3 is TGTGCCAGCAGCTTAGAAGGGCCCCGGGTGACCCAGTACTTC. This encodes CASSLEGPRVTQYF.

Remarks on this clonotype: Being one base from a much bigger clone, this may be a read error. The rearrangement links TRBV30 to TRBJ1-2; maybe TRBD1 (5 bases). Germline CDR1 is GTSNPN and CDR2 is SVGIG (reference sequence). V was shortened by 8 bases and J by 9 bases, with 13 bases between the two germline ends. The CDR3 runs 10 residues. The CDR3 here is CARGTSRYTF. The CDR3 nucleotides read TGTGCCCGGGGGACGTCCCGCTACACCTTC.

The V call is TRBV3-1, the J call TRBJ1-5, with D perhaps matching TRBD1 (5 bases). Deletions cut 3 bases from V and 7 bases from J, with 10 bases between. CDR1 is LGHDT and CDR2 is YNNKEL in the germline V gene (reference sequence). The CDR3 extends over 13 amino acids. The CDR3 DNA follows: TGTGCCAGCAGCCACGCAGGGAAGCAGCCCCAGCATTTT. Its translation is CASSHAGKQPQHF.

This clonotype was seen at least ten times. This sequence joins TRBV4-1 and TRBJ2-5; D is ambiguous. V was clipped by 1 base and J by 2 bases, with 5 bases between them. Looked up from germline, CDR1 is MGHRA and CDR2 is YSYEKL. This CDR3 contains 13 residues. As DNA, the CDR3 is TGCGCCAGCAGCCAAGCGATGCAAGAGACCCAGTACTTC. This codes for CASSQAMQETQYF.

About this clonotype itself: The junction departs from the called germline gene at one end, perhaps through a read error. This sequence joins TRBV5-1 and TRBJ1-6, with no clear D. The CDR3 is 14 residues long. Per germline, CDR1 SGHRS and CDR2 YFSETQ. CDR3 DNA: TGCGCCAGCAGCCTGGACGGATATAATTCGCCCCCCCACTTT. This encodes CASSLDGYNSPPHF.

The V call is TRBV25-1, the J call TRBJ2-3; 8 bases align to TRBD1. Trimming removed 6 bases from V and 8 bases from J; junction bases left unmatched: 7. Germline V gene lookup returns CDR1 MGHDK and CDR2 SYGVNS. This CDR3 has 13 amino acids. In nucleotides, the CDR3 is TGTGCCAGCAGCGAGGACAGGGCGGGTACGCAGTATTTT. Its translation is CASSEDRAGTQYF.

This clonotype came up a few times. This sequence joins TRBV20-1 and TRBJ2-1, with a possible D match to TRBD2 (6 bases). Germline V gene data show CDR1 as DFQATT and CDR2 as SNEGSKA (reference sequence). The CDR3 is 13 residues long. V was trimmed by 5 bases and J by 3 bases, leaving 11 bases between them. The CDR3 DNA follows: TGCAGTGCTGGGGGAGGCATCTACAATGAGCAGTTCTTC. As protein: CSAGGGIYNEQFF.

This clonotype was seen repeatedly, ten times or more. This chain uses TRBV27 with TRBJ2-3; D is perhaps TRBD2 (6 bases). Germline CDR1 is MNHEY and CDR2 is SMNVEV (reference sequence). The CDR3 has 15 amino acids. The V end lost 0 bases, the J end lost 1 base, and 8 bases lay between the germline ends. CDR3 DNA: TGTGCCAGCAGTTTATCCTCTAGCGGCACAGATACGCAGTATTTT. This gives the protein CASSLSSSGTDTQYF.

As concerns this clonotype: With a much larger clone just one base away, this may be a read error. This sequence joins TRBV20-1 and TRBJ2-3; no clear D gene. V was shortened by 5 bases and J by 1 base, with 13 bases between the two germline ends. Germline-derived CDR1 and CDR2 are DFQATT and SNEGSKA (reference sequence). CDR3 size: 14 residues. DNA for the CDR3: TGCAGTGCTGGTCCACGGCTGGGCACAGATACGCAGTATTTT. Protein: CSAGPRLGTDTQYF.

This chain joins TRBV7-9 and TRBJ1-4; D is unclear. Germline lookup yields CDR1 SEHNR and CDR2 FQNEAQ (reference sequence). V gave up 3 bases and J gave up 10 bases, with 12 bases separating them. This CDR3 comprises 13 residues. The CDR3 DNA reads TGTGCCAGCAGCTTTGGTGCACTTGGAAAACTGTTTTTT. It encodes CASSFGALGKLFF.

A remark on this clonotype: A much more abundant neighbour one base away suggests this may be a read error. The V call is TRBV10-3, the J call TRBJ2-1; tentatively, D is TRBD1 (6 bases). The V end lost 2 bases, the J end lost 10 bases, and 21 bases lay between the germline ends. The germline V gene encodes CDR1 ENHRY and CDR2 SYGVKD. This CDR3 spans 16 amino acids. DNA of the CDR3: TGTGCCATCAGTGAGCGAGGGATGACAGGTCCCAGGGAGCAGTTCTTC. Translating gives CAISERGMTGPREQFF.

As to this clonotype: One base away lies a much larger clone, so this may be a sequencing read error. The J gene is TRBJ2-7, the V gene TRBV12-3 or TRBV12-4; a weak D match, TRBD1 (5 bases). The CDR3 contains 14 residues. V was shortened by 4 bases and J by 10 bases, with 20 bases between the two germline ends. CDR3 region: CASSSGRGQEAQYF. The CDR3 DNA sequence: TGTGCCAGCAGTTCCGGAAGGGGCCAAGAGGCCCAGTACTTC.